The TCR beta chain described here comes from a study of shared clonotypes between healthy human individuals. Study-level results: The four-donor shared clonotypes exceeded non-shared clonotypes in generation probability, with non-shared ones scoring lower. Deeper or shallower sequencing was expected to change how clonotypes are shared among donors.

Details on this clone: Its antigen is currently unknown.

This CDR3 comprises 16 residues. Between the trimmed V and J ends, which lost 4 bases and 5 bases, there was a span of 20 bases. Germline V lookup: CDR1 PRHDT, CDR2 FYEKMQ (reference sequence). In the original processing: Quality scores were absent from the junction-only immunoSEQ sequences, so filtering differed. Sequencing was performed with immunoSEQ multiplex PCR; in TCRdb, only in-frame clones are kept and a portion is missing. V and J calls and clone size are copied from that table; D and trimming were computed from the DNA. The data show about 2.2 million clones, with approximately 94% seen just once and about 1.8% held by the top ten. The naive CD8 population came from CD45RO-negative cells selected for CCR7, without terminally differentiated effector memory CD45RA+ cells.

The chain carries TRBV13 and TRBJ1-1; perhaps TRBD1 as D (5 bases). Sequencing was carried out using naive CD8+ T cells from PBMCs. This TCR derives from a young man in good health. Some clones in this sample may be carry-over from other donors' samples. The CDR3 sequence: CASSSMQGRVRTEAFF. The CDR3 nucleotides are TGTGCCAGCAGCTCCATGCAGGGACGGGTTAGAACTGAAGCTTTCTTT.